Sequencing of this T cell receptor (beta chain) was carried out in a study of blood T cell repertoires in COVID-19. J gave up 3 bases and V 8 bases, and 9 bases lay outside the gene matches. Germline assignment: CDR1 MNHEY and CDR2 SVGAGI. CDR3 size: 15 residues. Sequencing was performed with immunoSEQ multiplex PCR; in TCRdb, only in-frame clones are kept and a portion is missing. The repertoire holds approximately 85,000 clones, 90% seen once, with around 0.98% in the top ten. Sequencing input: peripheral blood. This clonotype originated in a woman aged 45-65 years in a cohort sampled during active COVID-19. The V gene is TRBV6-5, the J gene TRBJ2-1, with TRBD1 identical over 8 bases. The CDR3 loop is CASQQQGAVYNEQFF. CDR3 in DNA: TGTGCCAGCCAACAGCAGGGGGCCGTCTACAATGAGCAGTTCTTC.